The entry below describes one T cell receptor beta chain. CDR1 SNHLY and CDR2 FYNNEI come from the germline V gene. V lost 8 bases and J lost 5; bases outside the gene matches: 18. This CDR3 is built from 18 residues. Produced via immunoSEQ multiplex PCR; TCRdb's table is partial and in-frame only. The sample holds about 22,000 clones; about 83% are singletons and the top ten take approximately 7.6%. This sample was included in a study of T cell changes during pregnancy in multiple sclerosis. This clonotype was sampled from a female donor with multiple sclerosis, enrolled in a pregnancy study. Sequenced here: CD8+ T cells from peripheral blood mononuclear cells, sampled before pregnancy. J is TRBJ2-2 and V is TRBV2, with 9 bases that match TRBD2. The CDR3 loop is CASLLRTSFSGSTGELFF. CDR3 sequence (DNA): TGTGCCAGCCTCCTTCGGACATCCTTTAGCGGGAGTACCGGGGAGCTGTTTTTT.